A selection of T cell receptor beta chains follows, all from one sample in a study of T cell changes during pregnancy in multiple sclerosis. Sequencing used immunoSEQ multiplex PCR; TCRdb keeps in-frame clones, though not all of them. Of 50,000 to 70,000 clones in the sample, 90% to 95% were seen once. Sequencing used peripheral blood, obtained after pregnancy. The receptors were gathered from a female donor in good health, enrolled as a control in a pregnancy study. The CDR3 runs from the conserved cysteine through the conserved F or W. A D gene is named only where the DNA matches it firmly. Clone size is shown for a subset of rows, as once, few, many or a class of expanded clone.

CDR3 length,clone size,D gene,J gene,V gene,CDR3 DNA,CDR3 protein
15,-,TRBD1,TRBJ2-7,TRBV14,TGTGCCAGCAGCCTTGGACAGGGGGCAACCTACGAGCAGTACTTC,CASSLGQGATYEQYF
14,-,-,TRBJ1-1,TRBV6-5,TGTGCCAGCAGTTACTCTCGGGGGTCGGCTGAAGCTTTCTTT,CASSYSRGSAEAFF
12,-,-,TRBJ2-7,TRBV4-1,TGCGCCAGCGGCGACAGCTTCTACGAGCAGTACTTC,CASGDSFYEQYF
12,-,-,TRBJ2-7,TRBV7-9,TGTGCCAGCAGCTTAGCAGACTGGTCGAGGTACTTC,CASSLADWSRYF
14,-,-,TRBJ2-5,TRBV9,TGTGCCAGCAGCGCGACTGACGGACAAGAGACCCAGTACTTC,CASSATDGQETQYF
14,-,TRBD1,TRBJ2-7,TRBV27,TGTGCCAGCAGTTTAAGTCCAGGGGGCGCCGAGCAGTACTTC,CASSLSPGGAEQYF
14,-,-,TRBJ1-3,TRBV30,TGTGCCTGGAGTGTGTCACTCTCTGGAAACACCATATATTTT,CAWSVSLSGNTIYF
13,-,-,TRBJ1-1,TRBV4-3,TGCGCCAGCAGCCAACTAACGAACACTGAAGCTTTCTTT,CASSQLTNTEAFF
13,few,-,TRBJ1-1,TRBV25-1,TGTGCCAGCAGTGGCCTCGGGGGGACTGAAGCTTTCTTT,CASSGLGGTEAFF
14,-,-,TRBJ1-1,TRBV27,TGTGCCAGCAGTTTAGGCGGTATGAACACTGAAGCTTTCTTT,CASSLGGMNTEAFF
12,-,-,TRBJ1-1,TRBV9,TGTGCCAGCAGGCGGAGAGACACTGAAGCTTTCTTT,CASRRRDTEAFF
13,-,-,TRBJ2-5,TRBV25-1,TGTGCCAGCAAGGGAGAATATCAAGAGACCCAGTACTTC,CASKGEYQETQYF
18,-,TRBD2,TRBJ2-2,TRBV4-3,TGCGCCAGCAGCCTGACGTGGACTAGCGGGGAGAACACCGGGGAGCTGTTTTTT,CASSLTWTSGENTGELFF
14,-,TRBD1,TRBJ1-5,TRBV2,TGTGCCAGCAGAGGGACAGGGTCCAATCAGCCCCAGCATTTT,CASRGTGSNQPQHF
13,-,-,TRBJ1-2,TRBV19,TGTGCCAGTAGTCCCCGCACAGACTATGGCTACACCTTC,CASSPRTDYGYTF
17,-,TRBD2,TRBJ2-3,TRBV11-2,TGTGCCAGCAGCCCCCAAGCGGGGGGCTCTAGCACAGATACGCAGTATTTT,CASSPQAGGSSTDTQYF
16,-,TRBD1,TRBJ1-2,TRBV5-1,TGCGCCAGCAGCTTGGGGGGGACAGGGGGAGATCATGGCTACACCTTC,CASSLGGTGGDHGYTF
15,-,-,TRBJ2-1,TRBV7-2,TGTGCCAGCAGCCCAACTCGTGGGGCCTTAAATGAGCAGTTCTTC,CASSPTRGALNEQFF
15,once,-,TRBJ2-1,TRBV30,TGTGCCTGGAAATCAACTAGCTACTCCTACAATGAGCAGTTCTTC,CAWKSTSYSYNEQFF
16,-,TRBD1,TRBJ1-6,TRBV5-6,TGTGCCAGCAGCTTCGGCGGGACAGGACCTAATTCACCCCTCCACTTT,CASSFGGTGPNSPLHF
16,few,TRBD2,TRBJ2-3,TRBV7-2,TGTGCCAGCAGCTTAGGCACTAGCGGGGGCACAGATACGCAGTATTTT,CASSLGTSGGTDTQYF
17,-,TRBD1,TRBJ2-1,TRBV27,TGTGCCAGCAGTAGACAGGGGACCGCGCGGGTCACTAATGAGCAGTTCTTC,CASSRQGTARVTNEQFF
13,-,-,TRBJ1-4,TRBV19,TGTGCCAGCCGACAGTCAACTAATGAAAAACTGTTTTTT,CASRQSTNEKLFF
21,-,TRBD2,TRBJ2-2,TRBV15,TGTGCCACCAGCAGAGATCTGGGGACAGCAATAGCGGGGGGGCCGGCCGGGGAGCTGTTTTTT,CATSRDLGTAIAGGPAGELFF
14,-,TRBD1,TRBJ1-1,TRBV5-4,TGTGCCAGCAGTTGGGACAGGGGAAGCGGTGAAGCTTTCTTT,CASSWDRGSGEAFF
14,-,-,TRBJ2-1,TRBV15,TGTGCCACCAGCAGCCCTGGGGGCTTTAATGAGCAGTTCTTC,CATSSPGGFNEQFF
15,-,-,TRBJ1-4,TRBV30,TGTGCCTGGATTAATACAGGGAAGACTAATGAAAAACTGTTTTTT,CAWINTGKTNEKLFF
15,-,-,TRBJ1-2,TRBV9,TGTGCCAGCAGCGTAGATCCAGGGATCAACTATGGCTACACCTTC,CASSVDPGINYGYTF
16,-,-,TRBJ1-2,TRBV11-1,TGTGCCAGCAGCGCCAACACAGGGCCCACTAACTATGGCTACACCTTC,CASSANTGPTNYGYTF